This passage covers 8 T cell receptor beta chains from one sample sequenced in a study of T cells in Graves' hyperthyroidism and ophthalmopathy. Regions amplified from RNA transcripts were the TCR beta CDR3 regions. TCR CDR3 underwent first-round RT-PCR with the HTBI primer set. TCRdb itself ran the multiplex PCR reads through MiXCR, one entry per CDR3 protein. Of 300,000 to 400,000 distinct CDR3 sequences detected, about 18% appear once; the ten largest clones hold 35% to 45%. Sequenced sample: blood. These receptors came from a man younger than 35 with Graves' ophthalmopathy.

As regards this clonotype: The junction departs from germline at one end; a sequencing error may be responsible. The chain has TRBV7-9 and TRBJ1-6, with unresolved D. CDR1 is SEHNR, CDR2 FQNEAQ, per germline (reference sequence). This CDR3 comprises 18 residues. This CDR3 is CASSLEPGTDAYNSLLHF. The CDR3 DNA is TGTGCTAGCAGCTTAGAGCCGGGAACGGATGCCTATAATTCACTCCTCCACTTT.

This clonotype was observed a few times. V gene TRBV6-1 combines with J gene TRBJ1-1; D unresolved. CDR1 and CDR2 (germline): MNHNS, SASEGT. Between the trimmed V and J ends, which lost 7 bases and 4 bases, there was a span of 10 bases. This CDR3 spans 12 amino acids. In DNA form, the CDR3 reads TGTGCCAGCAATGAGGATGGCACTGAAGCTTTCTTT. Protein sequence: CASNEDGTEAFF.

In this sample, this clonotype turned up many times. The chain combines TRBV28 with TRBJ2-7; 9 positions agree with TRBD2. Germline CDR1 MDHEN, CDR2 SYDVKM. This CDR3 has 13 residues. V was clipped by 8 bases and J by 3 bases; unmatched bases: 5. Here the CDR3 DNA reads TGTGCCAGCTTCGTTAGCGGGGGCTACGAGCAGTACTTC. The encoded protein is CASFVSGGYEQYF.

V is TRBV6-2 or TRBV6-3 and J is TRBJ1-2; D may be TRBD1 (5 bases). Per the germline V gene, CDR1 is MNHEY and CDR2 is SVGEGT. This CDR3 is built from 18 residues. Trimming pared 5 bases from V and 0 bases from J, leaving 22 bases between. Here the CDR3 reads CASSLERGGQGTNYGYTF. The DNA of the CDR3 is TGTGCCAGCAGTCTCGAGAGGGGTGGGCAGGGAACTAACTATGGCTACACCTTC.

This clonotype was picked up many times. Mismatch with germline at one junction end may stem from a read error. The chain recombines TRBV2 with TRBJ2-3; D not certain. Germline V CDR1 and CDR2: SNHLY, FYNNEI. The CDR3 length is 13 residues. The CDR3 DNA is TGTGCCAGCAGCGAAGACTTTACAGATACGCAGTATTTT. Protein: CASSEDFTDTQYF.

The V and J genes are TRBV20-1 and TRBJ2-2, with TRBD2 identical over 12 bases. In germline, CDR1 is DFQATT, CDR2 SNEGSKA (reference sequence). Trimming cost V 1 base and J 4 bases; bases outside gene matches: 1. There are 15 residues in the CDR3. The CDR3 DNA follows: TGCAGTGCTAGAGTGACTAGCGGGAGCACCGGGGAGCTGTTTTTT. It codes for CSARVTSGSTGELFF.

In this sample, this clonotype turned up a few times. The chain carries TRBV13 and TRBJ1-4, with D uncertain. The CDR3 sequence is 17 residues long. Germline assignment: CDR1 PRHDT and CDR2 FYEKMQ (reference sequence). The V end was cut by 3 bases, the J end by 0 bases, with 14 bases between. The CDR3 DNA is TGTGCCAGCAGCTTCGGACGTCGACTAGCAACTAATGAAAAACTGTTTTTT. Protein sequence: CASSFGRRLATNEKLFF.

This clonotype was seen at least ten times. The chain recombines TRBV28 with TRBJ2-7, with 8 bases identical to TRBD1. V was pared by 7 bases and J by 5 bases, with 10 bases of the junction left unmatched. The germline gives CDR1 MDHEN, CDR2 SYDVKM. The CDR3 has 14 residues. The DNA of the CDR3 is TGTGCCAGCATTGGGGGACAGGTTAAGAACGAGCAGTACTTC. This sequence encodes CASIGGQVKNEQYF. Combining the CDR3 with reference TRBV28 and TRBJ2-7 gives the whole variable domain DVKVTQSSRYLVKRTGEKVFLECVQDMDHENMFWYRQDPGLGLRLIYFSYDVKMKEKGDIPEGYSVSREKKERFSLILESASTNQTSMYLCASIGGQVKNEQYFGPGTRLTVT.